The clone carrying this T cell receptor (beta chain) appeared once. Its antigen is unidentified. The record originates from a study of cytomegalovirus exposure and HLA in healthy donors. Study observations and caveats: An observed cluster of highly shared sequence variants was recorded as a likely sequencing artifact. Among the most significant clusters, several appeared linked to common viral pathogens in a later analysis. An analysis that came later showed most CMV-associated TCR beta chains appearing HLA-restricted.

The CDR3 consists of 14 residues. CDR1 and CDR2 from the germline V gene are SGHNT and YENEEA. Between the trimmed V and J ends, which lost 5 bases and 5 bases, there was a span of 15 bases. PCR amplification relied on 60 Vbeta primers (plus 13 Jbeta primers). Produced via immunoSEQ multiplex PCR; TCRdb's table is partial and in-frame only. This table has 110,000 or so clones, around 73% appearing once. The chain couples TRBV11-3 to TRBJ1-1; a weak D match, TRBD1 (5 bases). The sequenced material came from PBMCs. The clonotype was recovered from a young woman in good health and CMV-seropositive. This CDR3 is CASSPRQGGTEAFF. CDR3 nucleotides: TGTGCCAGCAGCCCCCGGCAGGGAGGGACTGAAGCTTTCTTT. The full variable domain, completed using reference TRBV11-3 and TRBJ1-1, is EAGVVQSPRYKIIEKKQPVAFWCNPISGHNTLYWYLQNLGQGPELLIRYENEEAVDDSQLPKDRFSAERLKGVDSTLKIQPAELGDSAVYLCASSPRQGGTEAFFGQGTRLTVV.